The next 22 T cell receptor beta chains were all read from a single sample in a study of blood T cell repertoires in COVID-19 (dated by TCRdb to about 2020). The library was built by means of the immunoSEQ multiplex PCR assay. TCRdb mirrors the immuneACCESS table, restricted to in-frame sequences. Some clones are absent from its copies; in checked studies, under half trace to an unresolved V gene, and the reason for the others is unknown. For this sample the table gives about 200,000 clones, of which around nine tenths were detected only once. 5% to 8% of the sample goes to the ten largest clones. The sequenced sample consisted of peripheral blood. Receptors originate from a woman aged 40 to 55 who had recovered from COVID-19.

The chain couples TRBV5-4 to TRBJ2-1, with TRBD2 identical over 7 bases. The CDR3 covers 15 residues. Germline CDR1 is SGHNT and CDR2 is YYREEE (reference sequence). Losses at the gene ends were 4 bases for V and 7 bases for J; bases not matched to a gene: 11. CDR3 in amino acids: CASSPEWRETNEQFF. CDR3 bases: TGTGCCAGCAGCCCGGAGTGGCGGGAGACTAATGAGCAGTTCTTC.

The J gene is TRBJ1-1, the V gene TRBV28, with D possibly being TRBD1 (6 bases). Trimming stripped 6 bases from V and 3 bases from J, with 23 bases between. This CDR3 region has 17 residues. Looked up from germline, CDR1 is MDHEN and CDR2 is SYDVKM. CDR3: CASSSALGGDRYTEAFF. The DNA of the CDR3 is TGTGCCAGCAGCTCCGCCTTAGGGGGGGATAGGTACACTGAAGCTTTCTTT.

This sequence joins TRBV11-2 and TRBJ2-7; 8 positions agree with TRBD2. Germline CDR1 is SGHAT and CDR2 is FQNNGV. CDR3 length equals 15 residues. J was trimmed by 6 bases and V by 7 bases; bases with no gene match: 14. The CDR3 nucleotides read TGTGCCAGCACCCAGGGTTCGGGGGGGGTCTCCGAGCAGTACTTC. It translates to CASTQGSGGVSEQYF.

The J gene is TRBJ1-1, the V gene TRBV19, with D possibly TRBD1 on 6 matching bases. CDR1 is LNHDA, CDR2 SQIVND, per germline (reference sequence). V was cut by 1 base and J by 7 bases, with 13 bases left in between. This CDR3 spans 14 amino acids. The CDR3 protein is CASSIGGGPLEAFF. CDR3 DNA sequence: TGTGCCAGTAGTATAGGGGGGGGCCCGCTTGAAGCTTTCTTT.

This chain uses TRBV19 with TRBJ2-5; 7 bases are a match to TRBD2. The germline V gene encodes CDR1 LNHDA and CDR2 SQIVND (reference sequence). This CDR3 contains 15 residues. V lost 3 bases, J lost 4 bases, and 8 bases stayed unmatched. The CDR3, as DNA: TGTGCCAGTAGTATTAGAGCGGGATCCAGAGAGACCCAGTACTTC. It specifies CASSIRAGSRETQYF.

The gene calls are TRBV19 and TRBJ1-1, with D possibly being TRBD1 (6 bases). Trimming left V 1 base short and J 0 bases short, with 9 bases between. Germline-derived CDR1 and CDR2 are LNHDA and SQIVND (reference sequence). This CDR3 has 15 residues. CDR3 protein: CASSIGGQMNTEAFF. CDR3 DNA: TGTGCCAGTAGTATAGGAGGACAGATGAACACTGAAGCTTTCTTT.

The CDR3 here is CASSLPISGETYEQYF. Written as DNA, the CDR3 is TGTGCCAGCAGCTTACCCATTAGCGGGGAAACCTACGAGCAGTACTTC. The rearrangement joins TRBV11-2 to TRBJ2-7, with 8 bases fitting TRBD2. There are 16 residues in the CDR3. In germline, CDR1 is SGHAT, CDR2 FQNNGV. With V trimmed by 2 bases and J by 2 bases, 8 bases remained unmatched.

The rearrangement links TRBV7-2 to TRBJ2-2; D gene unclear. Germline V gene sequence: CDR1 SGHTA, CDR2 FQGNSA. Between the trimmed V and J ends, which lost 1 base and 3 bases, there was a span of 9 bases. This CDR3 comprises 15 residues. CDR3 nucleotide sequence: TGTGCCAGCAGCTTAGTTGCGGCCGACACCGGGGAGCTGTTTTTT. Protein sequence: CASSLVAADTGELFF.

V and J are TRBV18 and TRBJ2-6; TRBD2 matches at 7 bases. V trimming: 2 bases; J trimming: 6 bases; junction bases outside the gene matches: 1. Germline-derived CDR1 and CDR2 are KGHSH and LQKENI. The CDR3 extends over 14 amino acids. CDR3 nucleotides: TGTGCCAGCTCACCAGGGGGGGAGGCCAACGTCCTGACTTTC. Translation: CASSPGGEANVLTF.

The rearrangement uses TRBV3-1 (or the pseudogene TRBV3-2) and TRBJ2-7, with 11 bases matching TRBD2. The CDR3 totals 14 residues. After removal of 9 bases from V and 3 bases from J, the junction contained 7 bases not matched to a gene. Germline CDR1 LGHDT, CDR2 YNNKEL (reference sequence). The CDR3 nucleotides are TGTGCCAGTCAGACTAGCGGGGCATTCTACGAGCAGTACTTC. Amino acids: CASQTSGAFYEQYF.

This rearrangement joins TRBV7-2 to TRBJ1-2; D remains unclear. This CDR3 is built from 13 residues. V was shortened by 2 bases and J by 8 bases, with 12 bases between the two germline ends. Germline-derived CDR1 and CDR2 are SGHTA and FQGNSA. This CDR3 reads CASSLTEIGGYTF. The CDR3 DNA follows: TGTGCCAGCAGCTTAACAGAGATTGGGGGCTACACCTTC.

The CDR3 DNA sequence: TGTGCCAGCAGTGAAGTTGTGTCAAACACTGAAGCTTTCTTT. Amino acids: CASSEVVSNTEAFF. V gene TRBV6-1 combines with J gene TRBJ1-1; no clear D gene. In germline, CDR1 is MNHNS, CDR2 SASEGT. The CDR3 runs 14 residues. The V end lost 1 base, the J end lost 2 bases, and 8 bases lay between the germline ends.

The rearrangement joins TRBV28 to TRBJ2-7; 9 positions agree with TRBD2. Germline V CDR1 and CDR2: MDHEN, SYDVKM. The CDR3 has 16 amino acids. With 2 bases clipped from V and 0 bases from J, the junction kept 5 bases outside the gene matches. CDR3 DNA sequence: TGTGCCAGCAGTTTAGTTGCGGGAGGGCCCTCCTACGAGCAGTACTTC. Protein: CASSLVAGGPSYEQYF.

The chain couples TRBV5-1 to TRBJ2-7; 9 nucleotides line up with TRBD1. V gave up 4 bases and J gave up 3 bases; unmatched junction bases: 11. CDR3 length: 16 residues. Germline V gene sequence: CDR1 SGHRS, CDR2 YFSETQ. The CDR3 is CASSRTGTGHIYEQYF. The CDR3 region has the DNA TGCGCCAGCAGCAGAACCGGGACAGGGCATATCTACGAGCAGTACTTC.

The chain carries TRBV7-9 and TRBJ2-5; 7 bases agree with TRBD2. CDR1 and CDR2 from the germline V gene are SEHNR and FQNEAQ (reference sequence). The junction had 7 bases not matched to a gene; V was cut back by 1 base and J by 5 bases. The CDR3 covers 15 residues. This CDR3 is CASSLGTRFGETQYF. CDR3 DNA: TGTGCCAGCAGCTTAGGGACTAGGTTTGGGGAGACCCAGTACTTC.

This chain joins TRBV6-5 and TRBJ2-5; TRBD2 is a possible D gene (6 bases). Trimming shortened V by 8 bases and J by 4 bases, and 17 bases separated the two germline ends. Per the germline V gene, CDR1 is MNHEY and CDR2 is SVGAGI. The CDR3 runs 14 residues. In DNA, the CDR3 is TGTGCCAGCGGAGGGACTGCCGGAGGAGAGACCCAGTACTTC. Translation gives CASGGTAGGETQYF.

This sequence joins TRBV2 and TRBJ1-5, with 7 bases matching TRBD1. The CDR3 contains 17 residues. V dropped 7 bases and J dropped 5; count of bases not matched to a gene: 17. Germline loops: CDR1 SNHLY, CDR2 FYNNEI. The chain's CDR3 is CASTPRGPDRFDQPQHF. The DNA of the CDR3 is TGTGCCAGCACCCCCCGGGGGCCGGACAGGTTCGATCAGCCCCAGCATTTT.

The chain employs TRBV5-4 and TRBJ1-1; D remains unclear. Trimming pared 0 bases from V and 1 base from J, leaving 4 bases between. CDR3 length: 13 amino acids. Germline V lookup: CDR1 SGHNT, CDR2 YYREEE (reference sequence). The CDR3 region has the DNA TGTGCCAGCAGCTTGGCTAGGAACACTGAAGCTTTCTTT. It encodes CASSLARNTEAFF.

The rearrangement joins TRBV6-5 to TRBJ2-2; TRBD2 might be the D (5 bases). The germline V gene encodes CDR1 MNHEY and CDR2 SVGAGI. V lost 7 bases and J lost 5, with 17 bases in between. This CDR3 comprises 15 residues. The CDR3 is CASTPGLAVTGELFF. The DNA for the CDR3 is TGTGCCAGCACCCCTGGGCTAGCTGTAACCGGGGAGCTGTTTTTT.

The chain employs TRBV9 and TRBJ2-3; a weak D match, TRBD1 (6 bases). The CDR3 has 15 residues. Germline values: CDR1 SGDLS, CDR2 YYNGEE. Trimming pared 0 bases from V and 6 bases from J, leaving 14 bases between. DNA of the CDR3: TGTGCCAGCAGCGTAGCAGGGGCAGGGGTGGATACGCAGTATTTT. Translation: CASSVAGAGVDTQYF. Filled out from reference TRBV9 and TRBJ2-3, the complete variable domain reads DSGVTQTPKHLITATGQRVTLRCSPRSGDLSVYWYQQSLDQGLQFLIQYYNGEERAKGNILERFSAQQFPDLHSELNLSSLELGDSALYFCASSVAGAGVDTQYFGPGTRLTVL.

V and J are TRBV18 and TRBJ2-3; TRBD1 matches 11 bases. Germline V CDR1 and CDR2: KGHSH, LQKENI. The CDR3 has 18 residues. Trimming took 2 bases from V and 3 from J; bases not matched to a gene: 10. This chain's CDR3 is CASSPFVVDRGRTDTQYF. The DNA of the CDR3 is TGTGCCAGCTCACCATTTGTGGTGGACAGGGGGCGGACAGATACGCAGTATTTT. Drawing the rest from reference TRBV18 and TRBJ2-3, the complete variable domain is NAGVMQNPRHLVRRRGQEARLRCSPMKGHSHVYWYRQLPEEGLKFMVYLQKENIIDESGMPKERFSAEFPKEGPSILRIQQVVRGDSAAYFCASSPFVVDRGRTDTQYFGPGTRLTVL.

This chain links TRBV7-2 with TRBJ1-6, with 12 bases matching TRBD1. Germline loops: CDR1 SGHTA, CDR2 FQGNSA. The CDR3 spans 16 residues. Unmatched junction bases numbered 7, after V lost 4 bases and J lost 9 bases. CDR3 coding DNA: TGTGCCAGCAGCTCCATGGGACAGGGGGCGGGTTCACCCCTCCACTTT. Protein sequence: CASSSMGQGAGSPLHF.